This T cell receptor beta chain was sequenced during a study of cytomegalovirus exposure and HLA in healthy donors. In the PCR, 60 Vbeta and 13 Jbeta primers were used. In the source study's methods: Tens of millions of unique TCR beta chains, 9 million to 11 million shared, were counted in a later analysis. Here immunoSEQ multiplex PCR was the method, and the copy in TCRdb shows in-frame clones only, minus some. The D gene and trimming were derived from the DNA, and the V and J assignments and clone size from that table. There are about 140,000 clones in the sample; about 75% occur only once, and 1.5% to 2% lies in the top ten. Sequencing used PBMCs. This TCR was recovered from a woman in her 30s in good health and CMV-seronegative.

The CDR3 region has the DNA TGTGCCAGCAGTGAATTTTTGACTAGCGAGACCCAGTACTTC. As protein: CASSEFLTSETQYF. V and J are TRBV2 and TRBJ2-7; 7 bases fit TRBD2. The DNA end is more similar to TRBJ2-5, so the J call may be wrong. There are 14 residues in the CDR3. Per germline, CDR1 SNHLY and CDR2 FYNNEI.